This T cell receptor beta chain was captured in a study of shared clonotypes between healthy human individuals. Replicate sorted-subset PCRs were loaded with around 220 ng DNA, roughly 33,000 T cell genomes. Data came from immunoSEQ multiplex PCR; TCRdb stores just in-frame clones and leaves some out. The table has about 2.2 million clones, about 92% seen once. The germline V gene has CDR1 SGHRS and CDR2 YFSETQ. Unmatched junction bases numbered 3, after V lost 2 bases and J lost 4 bases. CDR3 length equals 15 residues. Terminally differentiated effector memory CD45RA+ cells were left out of the naive CD8 fraction, which was CD45RO-negative and positively selected for CCR7.

Sequencing was performed on naive CD8+ T cells from PBMCs. The sequence was collected from a young man in good health. Some clones in this sample may be carry-over from other donors' samples. V is TRBV5-1 and J is TRBJ1-3; TRBD1 agrees at 10 bases. The CDR3 coding sequence is TGCGCCAGCAGCTTCGACAGGGGGCACGGAAACACCATATATTTT. Translation: CASSFDRGHGNTIYF.